The 15 T cell receptor beta chains in this list originate from one sample, sequenced in a study of cytomegalovirus exposure and HLA in healthy donors. The repertoire was sequenced with immunoSEQ multiplex PCR; TCRdb's copy has only in-frame clones and lacks some. The sample lists 71,000 or so clones, approximately 94% occurring once. The specimen was PBMCs. These TCRs come from a young woman in good health and CMV-seropositive.

The rearrangement links TRBV28 to TRBJ1-4; D unresolved. The CDR3 consists of 12 residues. The germline gives CDR1 MDHEN, CDR2 SYDVKM. Trimming stripped 8 bases from V and 4 bases from J, with 8 bases between. In nucleotides, the CDR3 is TGTGCCAGCCGTTCTCGTAATGAAAAACTGTTTTTT. It encodes CASRSRNEKLFF.

V usage is TRBV28 and J usage is TRBJ1-3; D uncertain. The germline V gene has CDR1 MDHEN and CDR2 SYDVKM. Between the trimmed V and J ends, which lost 3 bases and 0 bases, there was a span of 12 bases. CDR3 length equals 16 residues. The CDR3 DNA follows: TGTGCCAGCAGTTTTCCCCACGGTTACTCTGGAAACACCATATATTTT. Its translation: CASSFPHGYSGNTIYF. Variable domain in full (rest from reference TRBV28 and TRBJ1-3): DVKVTQSSRYLVKRTGEKVFLECVQDMDHENMFWYRQDPGLGLRLIYFSYDVKMKEKGDIPEGYSVSREKKERFSLILESASTNQTSMYLCASSFPHGYSGNTIYFGEGSWLTVV.

This chain joins TRBV7-9 and TRBJ1-2; 7 positions match TRBD1. This CDR3 region has 14 residues. Trimming took 1 base from V and 6 from J; bases not matched to a gene: 5. Germline lookup yields CDR1 SEHNR and CDR2 FQNEAQ (reference sequence). The CDR3, as DNA: TGTGCCAGCAGCTTAGGAAGCGGACAGGATGGCTACACCTTC. Encoded protein: CASSLGSGQDGYTF. The whole variable domain, remainder taken from reference TRBV7-9 and TRBJ1-2, is DTGVSQNPRHKITKRGQNVTFRCDPISEHNRLYWYRQTLGQGPEFLTYFQNEAQLEKSRLLSDRFSAERPKGSFSTLEIQRTEQGDSAMYLCASSLGSGQDGYTFGSGTRLTVV.

DNA for the CDR3: TGTGCCAGCAGCCCGCGGGGGCCGTATCGGCAGTTCTTC. Protein product: CASSPRGPYRQFF. The chain recombines TRBV7-8 with TRBJ2-1; D is perhaps TRBD2 (7 bases). Between the trimmed V and J ends, which lost 5 bases and 12 bases, there was a span of 17 bases. The CDR3 is 13 residues long. From germline, CDR1 is SGHVS and CDR2 FQNEAQ. Full variable domain (missing parts from reference TRBV7-8 and TRBJ2-1): GAGVSQSPRYKVAKRGQDVALRCDPISGHVSLFWYQQALGQGPEFLTYFQNEAQLDKSGLPSDRFFAERPEGSVSTLKIQRTQQEDSAVYLCASSPRGPYRQFFGPGTRLTVL.

CDR3 sequence (DNA): TGCGCCAGCAGCCAAGGACTAGCCCACGAGCAGTACTTC. This sequence encodes CASSQGLAHEQYF. This sequence joins TRBV4-3 and TRBJ2-7; the match to TRBD2 covers 7 bases. There are 13 residues in the CDR3. The trim removed 1 base at V and 5 bases at J, leaving 2 bases unmatched. From germline, CDR1 is LGHNA and CDR2 YSLEER.

The genes are TRBV7-9 and TRBJ1-1; 9 nucleotides line up with TRBD1. Germline V CDR1 and CDR2: SEHNR, FQNEAQ (reference sequence). The CDR3 sequence is 17 residues long. V was pared by 3 bases and J by 2 bases, with 10 bases of the junction left unmatched. The CDR3 DNA is TGTGCCAGCAGCTTTGATGGACAGGGGAGAAGAAACACTGAAGCTTTCTTT. Translated: CASSFDGQGRRNTEAFF.

V and J are TRBV5-1 and TRBJ2-3, with 9 bases that match TRBD2. The length of the CDR3 is 15 residues. Germline-derived CDR1 and CDR2 are SGHRS and YFSETQ. Trimming took 0 bases from V and 6 from J; bases not matched to a gene: 5. CDR3 sequence (DNA): TGCGCCAGCAGCTTGGTTAGCGGGAGAAAGGATACGCAGTATTTT. This gives the protein CASSLVSGRKDTQYF.

The V gene is TRBV27, the J gene TRBJ2-3, with D hard to call. Trimming removed 1 base at V and 0 bases at J, with 5 bases between. This CDR3 region has 14 residues. Germline V gene lookup returns CDR1 MNHEY and CDR2 SMNVEV (reference sequence). The CDR3 nucleotides are TGTGCCAGCAGTTTATTGCAGAGCACAGATACGCAGTATTTT. Protein product: CASSLLQSTDTQYF.

The chain couples TRBV4-3 to TRBJ2-5; TRBD1 matches 8 bases. Germline-derived CDR1 and CDR2 are LGHNA and YSLEER. This CDR3 has 18 amino acids. J was trimmed by 5 bases and V by 1 base; bases with no gene match: 15. The CDR3 DNA is TGCGCCAGCAGCCAAGCTGCAATCGGGCAGGGGGCAAGGGAGACCCAGTACTTC. Protein: CASSQAAIGQGARETQYF.

The chain links TRBV4-2 to TRBJ2-1; TRBD1 might be the D (5 bases). Germline V lookup: CDR1 LGHNA, CDR2 YNFKEQ. Deletions cut 1 base from V and 3 bases from J, with 10 bases between. The CDR3 totals 15 residues. The CDR3 DNA reads as TGTGCCAGCAGCCAAGCGTACCAGGGCTACAATGAGCAGTTCTTC. Translation gives CASSQAYQGYNEQFF.

The chain links TRBV4-1 to TRBJ1-1, with 8 bases identical to TRBD1. The CDR3 runs to 17 residues. Trimming removed 4 bases from V and 7 bases from J; junction bases left unmatched: 17. Looked up from germline, CDR1 is MGHRA and CDR2 is YSYEKL. This CDR3 reads CASSPYQVPDRAGEAFF. As DNA, the CDR3 is TGCGCCAGCAGCCCGTATCAAGTCCCGGACAGGGCTGGTGAAGCTTTCTTT.

The chain links TRBV5-1 to TRBJ2-7; TRBD2 matches at 10 bases. With V trimmed by 1 base and J by 4 bases, 5 bases remained unmatched. Germline CDR1 is SGHRS and CDR2 is YFSETQ. This CDR3 has 15 amino acids. The CDR3 bases are TGCGCCAGCAGCTTGTCTAGCGGGAGACAGTACGAGCAGTACTTC. This gives the protein CASSLSSGRQYEQYF.

The chain has TRBV28 and TRBJ1-2; TRBD1 aligns across 9 bases. Germline CDR1 and CDR2: MDHEN and SYDVKM. Trimming cost V 6 bases and J 3 bases; bases outside gene matches: 8. The CDR3 is 15 residues long. CDR3 nucleotide sequence: TGTGCCAGCAGCTGGACAGGGGATAGCGACTATGGCTACACCTTC. Encoded protein: CASSWTGDSDYGYTF.

The chain employs TRBV7-3 and TRBJ2-2; D perhaps matches TRBD1 (6 bases). V was clipped by 5 bases and J by 0 bases, with 16 bases between them. This CDR3 has 17 residues. CDR1 and CDR2 from the germline V gene are SGHTA and FQGTGA. The CDR3 sequence: CASSPVQGLANTGELFF. CDR3 coding DNA: TGTGCCAGCAGCCCAGTACAGGGCCTCGCGAACACCGGGGAGCTGTTTTTT. The full variable domain, in which reference TRBV7-3 and TRBJ2-2 provide the parts outside the CDR3, is GAGVSQTPSNKVTEKGKYVELRCDPISGHTALYWYRQSLGQGPEFLIYFQGTGAADDSGLPNDRFFAVRPEGSVSTLKIQRTERGDSAVYLCASSPVQGLANTGELFFGEGSRLTVL.

The chain is built from TRBV7-9 and TRBJ1-6; unclear D gene. Trimming removed 1 base at V and 8 bases at J, with 6 bases between. The CDR3 sequence is 13 residues long. Germline CDR1 is SEHNR and CDR2 is FQNEAQ (reference sequence). CDR3 residues: CASSLGPHSPLHF. CDR3 in DNA: TGTGCCAGCAGCTTAGGGCCTCATTCACCCCTCCACTTT.